This T cell receptor beta chain was identified in a study of cytomegalovirus exposure and HLA in healthy donors. Study in general: Earlier, 150 million to 200 million T cells were analyzed, and around 100 million unique TCR beta sequences were found among them.

Study-level findings and limits: Prior analysis indicated that the majority of TCR beta V segments exhibited productivity approximately 87% or approximately 30% of the time. Being indistinguishable, some V segments were excluded, TRBV6-2 and TRBV6-3 among them.

Primers: 60 Vbeta forward and 13 Jbeta reverse. The method was immunoSEQ multiplex PCR; TCRdb's version includes in-frame clones alone and lacks a portion of them. The table records approximately 130,000 clones, about two thirds of them present only once. This clone was detected only a few times. Its target is not known. The CDR3 extends over 16 amino acids. Germline V gene lookup returns CDR1 SGHNT and CDR2 YENEEA. V dropped 4 bases and J dropped 1; count of bases not matched to a gene: 8. The chain carries TRBV11-3 and TRBJ2-7; TRBD1 agrees at 9 bases. The sequence came from a man aged 50-60 years in good health and CMV-seropositive. Sequenced sample: PBMCs. The CDR3 region is CASSSQGAVVSYEQYF. The CDR3 nucleotides read TGTGCCAGCAGCTCACAGGGGGCGGTTGTATCCTACGAGCAGTACTTC. Based on the CDR3 plus reference TRBV11-3 and TRBJ2-7, the full variable domain is EAGVVQSPRYKIIEKKQPVAFWCNPISGHNTLYWYLQNLGQGPELLIRYENEEAVDDSQLPKDRFSAERLKGVDSTLKIQPAELGDSAVYLCASSSQGAVVSYEQYFGPGTRLTVT.